What follows are 25 T cell receptor beta chains derived from one specimen sequenced in a study of shared clonotypes between healthy human individuals (dated by TCRdb to 2020 to 2022). For the CD8 naive samples, CD45RO-negative cells were positively selected for CCR7, yielding a CD45RA+CCR7+ population from which TemRA cells were excluded. Library construction relied on the immunoSEQ multiplex PCR assay. TCRdb retrieved this table from immuneACCESS and kept in-frame rearrangements only. Not all clones are present; in checked studies, unresolved V genes account for under half, and no reason is known for the remainder. The sample profile shows about 2 million clones; roughly 94% of them were found once. Together, the top ten hold around 1.1% of the sample. Sequencing used naive CD8+ T cells sorted from blood. The cell subset or site label of this sample denotes: CD45RA+CCR7+. The source of these receptors is a man between 18 and 35 years old in good health.

The V and J genes are TRBV19 and TRBJ2-7; D is ambiguous. V was cut by 5 bases and J by 2 bases, with 16 bases left in between. Germline assignment: CDR1 LNHDA and CDR2 SQIVND (reference sequence). The CDR3 consists of 15 residues. CDR3 nucleotides: TGTGCCAGTAGTCCCCGCGACGTCATGACCTACGAGCAGTACTTC. Residues: CASSPRDVMTYEQYF.

With regard to this clone: Other nucleotide sequences from this sample produce the same CDR3. The rearrangement uses TRBV6-1 and TRBJ2-3; D call uncertain. The CDR3 extends over 12 amino acids. The germline V gene encodes CDR1 MNHNS and CDR2 SASEGT. Trimming pared 0 bases from V and 6 bases from J, leaving 4 bases between. The DNA of the CDR3 is TGTGCCAGCAGTGAAGCCGGGGATACGCAGTATTTT. Protein: CASSEAGDTQYF.

Here the CDR3 reads CASSPDAGQQETQYF. The CDR3 DNA reads as TGTGCCAGCAGCCCGGACGCGGGACAGCAAGAGACCCAGTACTTC. The chain uses TRBV11-1 and TRBJ2-5; weak D call: TRBD1 (7 bases). This CDR3 comprises 15 residues. The germline V gene has CDR1 SGHAT and CDR2 FQDESV (reference sequence). V shed 5 bases and J shed 2 bases, with 15 bases lying between them.

The chain couples TRBV9 to TRBJ2-3; TRBD2 matches 11 bases. Germline V CDR1 and CDR2: SGDLS, YYNGEE. The CDR3 runs to 16 residues. V shed 2 bases and J 6 bases; nucleotides not matched to a gene: 8. CDR3: CASSVGLAVLGDTQYF. The DNA for the CDR3 is TGTGCCAGCAGCGTGGGACTAGCGGTTTTAGGGGATACGCAGTATTTT.

The table lists this clone with a count of one. The J gene is TRBJ2-2, the V gene TRBV4-1; D remains unclear. Looked up from germline, CDR1 is MGHRA and CDR2 is YSYEKL. With 0 bases removed from V and 4 bases from J, the gap between germline ends came to 9 bases. The CDR3 sequence is 15 residues long. The CDR3 reads CASSQEPQGTGELFF. The CDR3 DNA reads as TGCGCCAGCAGCCAAGAGCCCCAAGGCACCGGGGAGCTGTTTTTT.

V usage is TRBV6-5 and J usage is TRBJ2-2; D ambiguous. V was trimmed by 0 bases and J by 5 bases, leaving 13 bases between them. This CDR3 region has 16 residues. Germline V lookup: CDR1 MNHEY, CDR2 SVGAGI. The CDR3 loop reads CASSYSSEPLTGELFF. The CDR3 DNA reads as TGTGCCAGCAGTTACTCGTCGGAGCCTTTAACCGGGGAGCTGTTTTTT.

This clone came up once. The V call is TRBV11-2, the J call TRBJ2-5, with D unresolved. CDR1 is SGHAT, CDR2 FQNNGV, per germline. This CDR3 has 15 amino acids. Trimming pared 5 bases from V and 5 bases from J, leaving 18 bases between. CDR3 in amino acids: CASSLRRLPRETQYF. In DNA form, the CDR3 reads TGTGCCAGCAGCCTCCGCCGGCTCCCTCGGGAGACCCAGTACTTC.

The chain couples TRBV5-4 to TRBJ2-7, with TRBD2 matching 9 bases. Per the germline V gene, CDR1 is SGHNT and CDR2 is YYREEE (reference sequence). The CDR3 sequence is 16 residues long. J lost 0 bases, V lost 2 bases, and 6 bases had no gene match. The CDR3 DNA follows: TGTGCCAGCAGCTTCGGTTGGACTAGCGACTCCTACGAGCAGTACTTC. The encoded protein is CASSFGWTSDSYEQYF.

This clone has more than one count but fewer than ten. The rearrangement joins TRBV9 to TRBJ1-6, with a possible D match to TRBD1 (5 bases). This CDR3 contains 15 residues. Germline CDR1 SGDLS, CDR2 YYNGEE. The V and J ends lost 0 bases and 9 bases respectively, with 13 bases between them. CDR3 sequence: CASSVDGDPSSPLHF. CDR3 bases: TGTGCCAGCAGCGTAGACGGGGACCCAAGTTCACCCCTCCACTTT.

The J gene is TRBJ2-7, the V gene TRBV10-2, with TRBD2 as a possible D gene (6 bases). V gave up 1 base and J gave up 5 bases, with 15 bases separating them. CDR3 size: 15 residues. Germline CDR1 is WSHSY and CDR2 is SAAADI. This chain's CDR3 is CASSELAGIVDEQYF. The CDR3 nucleotides read TGCGCCAGCAGTGAGTTGGCGGGGATCGTGGACGAGCAGTACTTC.

CDR3 sequence: CASSFLGGNEQYF. The CDR3 DNA reads as TGTGCCAGCAGTTTTCTCGGGGGGAACGAGCAGTACTTC. The rearrangement links TRBV5-4 to TRBJ2-7, with 7 nucleotides matching TRBD2. Germline V CDR1 and CDR2: SGHNT, YYREEE (reference sequence). This CDR3 is 13 amino acids long. V lost 5 bases to trimming and J lost 5 bases; unmatched junction nucleotides: 7.

The chain combines TRBV7-9 with TRBJ2-2, with 7 bases lining up with TRBD1. The V gene end was trimmed by 5 bases and the J gene end by 4 bases; junction bases not matched to a gene: 7. The CDR3 is 15 residues long. Germline lookup yields CDR1 SEHNR and CDR2 FQNEAQ (reference sequence). The CDR3 sequence: CASSPQTGPTGELFF. CDR3 in DNA: TGTGCCAGCAGCCCGCAGACAGGGCCCACCGGGGAGCTGTTTTTT.

About this clone itself: This CDR3 is also generated by other DNA sequences in the sample. The V call is TRBV11-2, the J call TRBJ1-1; the D is unclear. The V and J ends lost 1 base and 5 bases respectively, with 5 bases between them. This CDR3 spans 12 amino acids. In germline, CDR1 is SGHAT, CDR2 FQNNGV. CDR3 region: CASSLGWTEAFF. CDR3 bases: TGTGCCAGCAGCTTAGGCTGGACTGAAGCTTTCTTT.

V is TRBV15 and J is TRBJ2-2; 7 positions agree with TRBD2. The CDR3 runs to 15 residues. Germline lookup yields CDR1 LNHNV and CDR2 YYDKDF (reference sequence). J gave up 6 bases and V 5 bases, and 9 bases lay outside the gene matches. In nucleotides, the CDR3 is TGTGCCACCAGCCCACCGGGACTACGATCCGGGGAGCTGTTTTTT. Its protein is CATSPPGLRSGELFF.

The J gene is TRBJ2-1, the V gene TRBV30, with TRBD2 matching over 10 bases. Germline V lookup: CDR1 GTSNPN, CDR2 SVGIG (reference sequence). After removal of 2 bases from V and 7 bases from J, the junction contained 2 bases not matched to a gene. The CDR3 extends over 13 amino acids. The CDR3 nucleotides are TGTGCCTGGAGTCAGCGGGAGGGGAATGAGCAGTTCTTC. It encodes CAWSQREGNEQFF.

The chain uses TRBV5-4 and TRBJ2-2; perhaps TRBD2 as D (6 bases). V was clipped by 0 bases and J by 1 base, with 10 bases between them. The CDR3 sequence is 16 residues long. CDR1 and CDR2 (germline): SGHNT, YYREEE (reference sequence). The CDR3 sequence is CASSLEGRENTGELFF. The CDR3 DNA sequence: TGTGCCAGCAGCTTGGAGGGGCGGGAGAACACCGGGGAGCTGTTTTTT. The full variable domain, its missing parts supplied by reference TRBV5-4 and TRBJ2-2, is ETGVTQSPTHLIKTRGQQVTLRCSSQSGHNTVSWYQQALGQGPQFIFQYYREEENGRGNFPPRFSGLQFPNYSSELNVNALELDDSALYLCASSLEGRENTGELFFGEGSRLTVL.

A note on this clone: The junction does not match germline at one end; this may be a read error. The rearrangement uses TRBV28 and TRBJ2-7, with 8 bases aligning to TRBD2. The CDR3 is made up of 14 amino acids. Germline V gives CDR1 MDHEN, CDR2 SYDVKM. CDR3 sequence (DNA): TGTGCCAGCAGTTTACGGGGGGGTTGGGTGAACCCCGAATTC. Its protein is CASSLRGGWVNPEF.

CDR3 sequence reads: CASADREASYNEQFF. The CDR3 DNA follows: TGTGCCAGCGCCGACAGGGAGGCGTCCTACAATGAGCAGTTCTTC. The chain employs TRBV2 and TRBJ2-1; TRBD1 might be the D (7 bases). The V gene's germline CDR1 is SNHLY and CDR2 FYNNEI. V lost 8 bases to trimming and J lost 1 base, with 15 bases between them. The CDR3 is 15 amino acids.

The V and J genes are TRBV10-1 and TRBJ2-5; 9 nucleotides line up with TRBD2. Germline V gives CDR1 WNHNN, CDR2 SYGVQD (reference sequence). The CDR3 contains 17 residues. The J segment lost 6 bases and the V segment lost 2 bases, leaving 13 bases of the junction unmatched. CDR3 DNA sequence: TGCGCCAGCAGTGAGGTAAGGAGTAGCGGGAGACCAAAGACCCAGTACTTC. This codes for CASSEVRSSGRPKTQYF.

This chain connects TRBV5-1 to TRBJ2-2, with D maybe TRBD1 (6 bases). With 2 bases removed from V and 2 bases from J, the gap between germline ends came to 16 bases. This CDR3 has 17 amino acids. Germline V gene lookup returns CDR1 SGHRS and CDR2 YFSETQ. The CDR3 protein is CASSLFTGQQNTGELFF. Written as DNA, the CDR3 is TGCGCCAGCAGCTTATTCACGGGACAACAAAACACCGGGGAGCTGTTTTTT. The full variable domain, rest sourced from reference TRBV5-1 and TRBJ2-2, is KAGVTQTPRYLIKTRGQQVTLSCSPISGHRSVSWYQQTPGQGLQFLFEYFSETQRNKGNFPGRFSGRQFSNSRSEMNVSTLELGDSALYLCASSLFTGQQNTGELFFGEGSRLTVL.

The CDR3 coding sequence is TGTGCCAGCAGCTCAACCACTTACAGGGATATACAGTTCTTC. Translating gives CASSSTTYRDIQFF. The chain is built from TRBV11-2 and TRBJ2-1; D possibly corresponds to TRBD1 (6 bases). Germline V CDR1 and CDR2: SGHAT, FQNNGV. This CDR3 has 14 amino acids. Trimming left V 4 bases short and J 13 bases short, with 20 bases between.

The chain uses TRBV11-2 and TRBJ2-1; 7 bases align to TRBD1. Germline values: CDR1 SGHAT, CDR2 FQNNGV. After removal of 5 bases from V and 3 bases from J, the junction contained 4 bases not matched to a gene. This CDR3 contains 14 residues. CDR3 DNA: TGTGCCAGCAGCACCGGGACAGACTACAATGAGCAGTTCTTC. As protein: CASSTGTDYNEQFF. Full variable domain (outside the CDR3, taken from reference TRBV11-2 and TRBJ2-1): EAGVAQSPRYKIIEKRQSVAFWCNPISGHATLYWYQQILGQGPKLLIQFQNNGVVDDSQLPKDRFSAERLKGVDSTLKIQPAKLEDSAVYLCASSTGTDYNEQFFGPGTRLTVL.

The chain carries TRBV21-1 and TRBJ2-7; the table gives TRBD1 as D, unverified against the DNA. TRBV21-1 is a pseudogene locus. The CDR3 runs to 15 residues. This CDR3 is CASSKVKEGAWEQYF. In nucleotides, the CDR3 is TGTGCCAGCAGCAAAGTTAAGGAGGGGGCCTGGGAGCAGTACTTC.

The chain carries TRBV13 and TRBJ2-7; 8 nucleotides match TRBD2. Germline trimming cut 4 bases from V and 6 bases from J; bases unmatched to any gene: 5. CDR3 length: 13 residues. Germline CDR1 PRHDT, CDR2 FYEKMQ (reference sequence). The CDR3 protein is CASSSGLAVEQYF. The CDR3 nucleotides read TGTGCCAGCAGCTCAGGACTAGCTGTCGAGCAGTACTTC. The complete variable domain, with remaining parts taken from reference TRBV13 and TRBJ2-7, reads AAGVIQSPRHLIKEKRETATLKCYPIPRHDTVYWYQQGPGQDPQFLISFYEKMQSDKGSIPDRFSAQQFSDYHSELNMSSLELGDSALYFCASSSGLAVEQYFGPGTRLTVT.

The V gene is TRBV15, the J gene TRBJ2-7; 9 nucleotides match TRBD1. The CDR3 consists of 14 residues. The germline V gene encodes CDR1 LNHNV and CDR2 YYDKDF (reference sequence). J lost 2 bases, V lost 6 bases, and 5 bases had no gene match. CDR3: CATSGTGKTYEQYF. The CDR3 nucleotides are TGTGCCACCAGTGGGACAGGGAAAACCTACGAGCAGTACTTC.